This T cell receptor (beta chain) was identified during a study of T cell repertoires in cytomegalovirus infection. Study summary: Epitope selection comprised recently identified HLA-C-restricted CMV epitopes and well-studied HLA-B-restricted CMV epitopes. Public TCR beta signatures indicated both CMV infection and matching HLA type. Study conclusions and caveats: The ex vivo response was dominated by HLA-C-restricted CMV-specific TCR beta clonotypes. Public TCR beta family frequency separated CMV-and-HLA carriers, including in an independent cohort.

This clonotype was recorded many times. Its antigen is still unknown. The CDR3 covers 16 residues. CDR1 is SGHTA and CDR2 is FQGNSA in the germline V gene. V lost 2 bases, J lost 0 bases, and 13 bases lay in between. MiXCR, applied by TCRdb to the reads, yields one record per CDR3 protein. Of about 830,000 distinct CDR3 sequences listed, roughly 33% are singletons. The TCR originated in a human donor in good health (CMV status not recorded). Some clones in this sample may be carry-over from other donors' samples. This specimen consisted of cultured CD8+ T cells from PBMCs, obtained from culture after CMV antigen stimulation. The chain uses TRBV7-2 and TRBJ1-1, with D unresolved. The CDR3 reads CASSLKCWHMNTEAFF. CDR3 DNA: TGTGCCAGCAGCTTAAAGTGTTGGCACATGAACACTGAAGCTTTCTTT.